Shown below are 14 T cell receptor gamma chains from a single sample sequenced in a study of intestinal T cells in coeliac disease. For each case, the template was genomic DNA from ten approximately 5-µm formalin-fixed paraffin-embedded scrolls. TRG repertoires were amplified with LymphoTrack primers from 150 to 250 ng of biopsy DNA. TCRdb re-identified clones in the multiplex PCR reads via CATT. Of around 810 gamma-chain clones listed, around two fifths are singletons. The source material was a duodenal biopsy. Source of these receptors: a human donor with celiac disease.

The chain uses TRGV8 and TRGJP2. The CDR3 consists of 15 residues. Germline CDR1 reads VENAVY; CDR2 reads YDSYNSRV. The junction had 7 bases not matched to a gene; V was cut back by 6 bases and J by 0 bases. CDR3 sequence (DNA): TGTGCCACCTGGACGGAAGATAGTAGTGATTGGATCAAGACGTTT. This gives the protein CATWTEDSSDWIKTF.

The table lists this clone with a few counts. The CDR3 DNA follows: TGTGCTGCGTGGGATTTCACGTCCAGTAGTGATTGGATCAAGACGTTT. This gives the protein CAAWDFTSSSDWIKTF. This sequence joins TRGV10 and TRGJP2. TRGV10 is recorded as an ORF, its role being uncertain. Trimming removed 8 bases from V and 2 bases from J; junction bases left unmatched: 12. This CDR3 has 16 residues.

Concerning this clone itself: This clone may be a read error of a much larger clone one base away. The chain recombines TRGV3 with TRGJ1 or TRGJ2. From germline, CDR1 is VTNTFY and CDR2 YDVSTARD (reference sequence). The CDR3 covers 13 residues. The CDR3 reads CATWGINYYKKLF. The DNA of the CDR3 is TGTGCCACCTGGGGTATAAATTATTATAAGAAGCTCTTT.

With regard to this clone: A much larger clone differs from this one at a single base, so this may be a read error. Other DNA sequences in the sample encode the same CDR3. J is TRGJ1 or TRGJ2 and V is TRGV2. The CDR3 length is 14 residues. Germline V gives CDR1 EGSNGY, CDR2 YDSYNSKV. CDR3 amino acids: CATWDGGNYYKKLF. CDR3 nucleotide sequence: TGTGCTACCTGGGACGGAGGGAATTATTATAAGAAACTCTTT.

This clone was detected a few times. TCRdb gives a protein that differs at residue 5 from what the DNA encodes, so the protein here is translated from the DNA. The V and J genes are TRGV4 and TRGJ1 or TRGJ2. Per germline, CDR1 EGSTGY and CDR2 YDSYTSSV. V lost 4 bases, J lost 2 bases, and 5 bases stayed unmatched. CDR3 length equals 13 residues. The CDR3 sequence: CATWESDYYKKLF. For the CDR3, the DNA is TGTGCCACCTGGGAGTCTGATTATTATAAGAAACTCTTT.

This chain uses TRGV3 with TRGJ1 or TRGJ2. The CDR3 is 15 amino acids. Germline V lookup: CDR1 VTNTFY, CDR2 YDVSTARD (reference sequence). Trimming removed 3 bases from V and 10 bases from J; junction bases left unmatched: 18. CDR3 coding DNA: TGTGCCACCTGGGACGCCTTAAAGGAGAATATAAAGAAACTCTTT. Protein sequence: CATWDALKENIKKLF.

The chain links TRGV2 to TRGJ1 or TRGJ2. The CDR3 covers 15 residues. The ends lost 0 bases at V and 7 bases at J; junction bases unmatched: 12. Looked up from germline, CDR1 is EGSNGY and CDR2 is YDSYNSKV. CDR3 sequence reads: CATWDGAGVLYKKLF. CDR3 nucleotide sequence: TGTGCCACCTGGGACGGGGCCGGGGTTTTATATAAGAAACTCTTT.

This clone is classed as large. The sample contains more than one DNA sequence encoding this CDR3. The rearrangement joins TRGV5 to TRGJ1 or TRGJ2. Germline lookup yields CDR1 VINAFY and CDR2 YDVSNSKD. The J segment lost 9 bases and the V segment lost 1 base, leaving 3 bases of the junction unmatched. The CDR3 loop spans 11 amino acids. The CDR3 loop reads CATWDSSKKLF. The CDR3 DNA follows: TGTGCCACCTGGGACAGTTCTAAGAAACTCTTT.

The V gene is TRGV5, the J gene TRGJ1 or TRGJ2. In germline, CDR1 is VINAFY, CDR2 YDVSNSKD. Unmatched junction bases numbered 8, after V lost 0 bases and J lost 15 bases. The CDR3 consists of 11 residues. Here the CDR3 reads CATWDRPGILF. In nucleotides, the CDR3 is TGTGCCACCTGGGACAGGCCTGGTATACTCTTT.

The chain carries TRGV8 and TRGJ1 or TRGJ2. Germline CDR1 reads VENAVY; CDR2 reads YDSYNSRV. The CDR3 covers 11 residues. This CDR3 is CTHSNYYKKLF. The CDR3 region has the DNA TGTACGCACTCGAATTATTATAAGAAACTCTTT.

The rearrangement joins TRGV3 to TRGJ1 or TRGJ2. The CDR3 is 14 amino acids. Germline CDR1 and CDR2: VTNTFY and YDVSTARD (reference sequence). V lost 5 bases to trimming and J lost 6 bases; unmatched junction nucleotides: 13. The CDR3 nucleotides read TGTGCCACCTGGGGACAGGCGGGGTCTTATAAGAAACTCTTT. Translation gives CATWGQAGSYKKLF.

A word on this clone: This DNA's translation and the protein TCRdb lists, from a much larger clone, do not match at residue 12, likely due to a read error; the protein shown is translated from the DNA. The chain carries TRGV10 and TRGJP1. TRGV10 is an ORF, with its function uncertain. The CDR3 is 15 amino acids. CDR3 residues: CAACGPNPTGWLKIF. DNA of the CDR3: TGTGCTGCGTGTGGCCCAAATCCCACTGGTTGGCTCAAGATATTT.

This clone is large. Other DNA sequences of this sample code for an identical CDR3. The chain links TRGV2 to TRGJ1 or TRGJ2. CDR1 EGSNGY and CDR2 YDSYNSKV come from the germline V gene. Losses at the gene ends were 2 bases for V and 1 base for J; bases not matched to a gene: 2. The CDR3 is 13 amino acids. The CDR3 coding sequence is TGTGCCACCTGGGACGTAAATTATTATAAGAAACTCTTT. This sequence encodes CATWDVNYYKKLF.

This clone qualifies as large. J is TRGJ1 or TRGJ2 and V is TRGV4. The CDR3 is 14 amino acids. V trimming: 2 bases; J trimming: 3 bases; junction bases outside the gene matches: 7. Germline-derived CDR1 and CDR2 are EGSTGY and YDSYTSSV. DNA for the CDR3: TGTGCCACCTGGGATGCTTCGGTTTATTATAAGAAACTCTTT. It encodes CATWDASVYYKKLF.